Following are 29 T cell receptor beta chains from one sample sequenced in a study of T cells in women clearing cervical HPV infection. Sequencing used immunoSEQ multiplex PCR; TCRdb keeps in-frame clones, though not all of them. This table holds about 23,000 clones. The material sequenced was blood buffy coat. The source of these receptors is a woman between 18 and 69 years old with a cervical HPV16 infection that either progressed to CIN3+ or cleared (not recorded which).

Remarks on this clone: The CDR3 end lies 3 residues beyond the end of the read and is filled in from the germline J gene. The J gene is TRBJ2-1, the V gene TRBV2; D not resolved. Trimming cost V 2 bases and J 6 bases, with 11 bases left between them. Germline loops: CDR1 SNHLY, CDR2 FYNNEI. The CDR3 has 14 residues. Partial CDR3 DNA: TGTGCCAGCAGTGAATCCCGGTCAATCAATGAG. It encodes CASSESRSINE. The CDR3 as a whole reads CASSESRSINEQFF.

In regard to this clone: The sequence runs out 3 residues before the end of the CDR3; the remainder is reconstructed from the germline J gene. The V gene is TRBV20-1, the J gene TRBJ1-2; perhaps TRBD1 as D (6 bases). The germline gives CDR1 DFQATT, CDR2 SNEGSKA (reference sequence). The CDR3 has 12 amino acids. V shed 5 bases and J shed 4 bases, with 11 bases lying between them. The CDR3 bases that were read are TGCAGTGCTTCAGGGACATCCTATGGC. Residues: CSASGTSYG. The full-length CDR3 reads as CSASGTSYGYTF.

Comment on this clone: The DNA ends 3 residues before the CDR3 does, and the rest of the CDR3 is filled in from the germline J gene. V is TRBV13 and J is TRBJ2-5; TRBD2 matches at 10 bases. Germline-derived CDR1 and CDR2 are PRHDT and FYEKMQ (reference sequence). V trimming: 6 bases; J trimming: 3 bases; junction bases outside the gene matches: 1. CDR3 length: 13 amino acids. This CDR3 is CASSGLAEETQYF. CDR3 bases read: TGTGCCAGCAGTGGACTAGCGGAAGAGACC.

For this clone: An end of the junction differs from the germline gene, which may be a read error. The read terminates 3 residues before the CDR3 end, so the remaining end is supplied by the germline J gene. V and J are TRBV5-1 and TRBJ1-1; D perhaps matches TRBD1 (5 bases). Germline V gene sequence: CDR1 SGHRS, CDR2 YFSETQ. This CDR3 region has 15 residues. This chain's CDR3 is CAGSSNGHMNTEAFF. The covered CDR3 bases are TGCGCCGGCAGCAGTAATGGACATATGAACACTGAA.

As concerns this clone: The CDR3 end is not reached by the read, which stops 3 residues before it; the germline J gene fills it in. The chain employs TRBV2 and TRBJ2-5, with D possibly matching TRBD1 (5 bases). CDR1 and CDR2 (germline): SNHLY, FYNNEI. Trimming took 4 bases from V and 3 from J, leaving 15 bases between them. The CDR3 contains 15 residues. CDR3 protein: CASSVTGGLKETQYF. CDR3 DNA (partial): TGTGCCAGCAGTGTAACAGGCGGATTAAAAGAGACC.

With regard to this clone: The read comes to an end 3 residues before the CDR3 does, leaving the germline J gene to fill in the end. The chain uses TRBV29-1 and TRBJ1-1; D may be TRBD1 (6 bases). Deletions cut 3 bases from V and 1 base from J, with 9 bases between. The CDR3 is made up of 13 amino acids. The germline V gene has CDR1 SQVTM and CDR2 ANQGSEA. CDR3 bases read: TGCAGCGTTGATCGGACAGAGAACACTGAA. Protein product: CSVDRTENTE. The complete CDR3 reads CSVDRTENTEAFF.

As to this clone: Read coverage stops 3 residues before the CDR3 terminus; the germline J gene supplies the remainder. The chain carries TRBV20-1 and TRBJ2-7; 7 nucleotides align to TRBD2. The CDR3 has 14 residues. The junction had 8 bases not matched to a gene; V was cut back by 2 bases and J by 4 bases. Germline CDR1 reads DFQATT; CDR2 reads SNEGSKA (reference sequence). The CDR3 spells CSARNPSGEYEQYF. Incomplete CDR3 DNA: TGCAGTGCTAGAAATCCTAGCGGAGAATACGAG.

On this clone itself: The DNA ends 3 residues before the CDR3 does, and the rest of the CDR3 is filled in from the germline J gene. This rearrangement joins TRBV7-9 to TRBJ2-7, with TRBD1 identical over 9 bases. Germline lookup yields CDR1 SEHNR and CDR2 FQNEAQ (reference sequence). CDR3 length: 14 residues. The V gene end was trimmed by 3 bases and the J gene end by 5 bases; junction bases not matched to a gene: 5. The CDR3 is CASSFRTGAHEQYF. CDR3 bases read: TGTGCCAGCAGCTTCCGGACAGGGGCACACGAG.

About this clone: The sequence runs out 3 residues before the end of the CDR3; the remainder is reconstructed from the germline J gene. The chain recombines TRBV7-9 with TRBJ2-1; TRBD2 agrees at 7 bases. Germline V gene data show CDR1 as SEHNR and CDR2 as FQNEAQ (reference sequence). The CDR3 runs 11 residues. The V gene end was trimmed by 6 bases and the J gene end by 8 bases; junction bases not matched to a gene: 1. The sequenced part of the CDR3 DNA is TGTGCCAGCAGTGGGGGGGATGAG. The encoded protein is CASSGGDE. The whole CDR3 sequence is CASSGGDEQFF.

On this clone itself: The CDR3 end is not reached by the read, which stops 3 residues before it; the germline J gene fills it in. V usage is TRBV14 and J usage is TRBJ2-5, with TRBD1 matching over 7 bases. Germline trimming cut 7 bases from V and 4 bases from J; bases unmatched to any gene: 9. This CDR3 comprises 14 residues. Germline V gene data show CDR1 as SGHDN and CDR2 as FVKESK. CDR3 DNA (partial): TGTGCCAGCAAGGGACAGCGAGAGGCAGAGACC. Amino acid sequence: CASKGQREAET. The CDR3 in its entirety is CASKGQREAETQYF.

In the case of this clone: The DNA ends 3 residues before the CDR3 does, and the rest of the CDR3 is filled in from the germline J gene. The chain uses TRBV20-1 and TRBJ2-3; no clear D gene. Germline-derived CDR1 and CDR2 are DFQATT and SNEGSKA (reference sequence). This CDR3 has 14 residues. CDR3 amino acids: CSARDQGPQETQYF. Incomplete CDR3 DNA: TGCAGTGCTAGAGATCAAGGCCCCCAAGAGACG.

With regard to this clone: Read coverage stops 3 residues before the CDR3 terminus; the germline J gene supplies the remainder. The chain joins TRBV5-1 to TRBJ2-3; D possibly corresponds to TRBD1 (5 bases). The CDR3 has 14 residues. CDR1 and CDR2 (germline): SGHRS, YFSETQ. The CDR3 protein is CASSFYRNQETQYF. The sequenced part of the CDR3 DNA is TGCGCCAGCAGCTTTTACAGGAACCAAGAGACG.

CDR3 loop: CAGMTTGSNYGQYF. CDR3 DNA, as far as it was read: TGTGCCGGAATGACGACAGGCTCTAACTATGGT. The chain recombines TRBV7-9 with TRBJ2-4, with TRBD1 as a possible D gene (6 bases). The sequenced fragment ends 3 residues before the CDR3 boundary, so the rest is inferred from the germline J gene. Germline loops: CDR1 SEHNR, CDR2 FQNEAQ (reference sequence). This CDR3 has 14 amino acids.

As to this clone: The sequence runs out 3 residues before the end of the CDR3; the remainder is reconstructed from the germline J gene. V and J are TRBV12-5 and TRBJ2-2; TRBD1 matches at 12 bases. The CDR3 is 17 residues long. V lost 5 bases, J lost 8 bases, and 12 bases stayed unmatched. The germline CDR1 and CDR2 sequences are LGHNT and FRNRAP. The sequenced CDR3 bases are TGTGCTAGTGGTCCGAACCCGGGACAGGGGGCTTCGGGGGAG. It encodes CASGPNPGQGASGE. The whole CDR3 sequence is CASGPNPGQGASGELFF.

For this clone: Coverage ceases 3 residues before the CDR3 finishes, and the germline J gene fills in the end. The chain is built from TRBV5-1 and TRBJ2-7; weak D call: TRBD1 (6 bases). The germline V gene encodes CDR1 SGHRS and CDR2 YFSETQ. The CDR3 runs to 13 residues. Trimming took 4 bases from V and 6 from J, leaving 14 bases between them. This chain's CDR3 is CASSGGSAGEQYF. CDR3 bases read: TGCGCCAGCAGCGGGGGCTCCGCCGGCGAG.

As to this clone: The read gets to within 3 residues of the CDR3 end, and the germline J gene fills in the rest. The V gene is TRBV5-1, the J gene TRBJ1-1; D unresolved. The germline CDR1 and CDR2 sequences are SGHRS and YFSETQ. This CDR3 has 14 amino acids. The V end was cut by 2 bases, the J end by 5 bases, with 13 bases between. The CDR3 here is CASSLGQYKTEAFF. CDR3 bases read: TGCGCCAGCAGCTTAGGGCAGTATAAGACTGAA.

Turning to this clone: The read ends 3 residues before the CDR3 terminus; that terminus is restored from the germline J gene. The genes are TRBV5-4 and TRBJ1-6, with D perhaps matching TRBD1 (6 bases). The germline V gene encodes CDR1 SGHNT and CDR2 YYREEE (reference sequence). V was clipped by 0 bases and J by 5 bases, with 9 bases between them. CDR3 length: 15 amino acids. The part of the CDR3 DNA that was read is TGTGCCAGCAGCTTGGGGCAGGGGAATAATTCACCC. Its protein product is CASSLGQGNNSP. Given in full, the CDR3 is CASSLGQGNNSPLHF.

The CDR3 reads CAWIRTGLAGIYEQFF. The DNA read from the CDR3 is TGTGCCTGGATTAGAACCGGACTAGCGGGAATCTATGAG. This chain uses TRBV30 with TRBJ2-1; 12 bases agree with TRBD2. The read halts 3 residues ahead of the CDR3 end, with the missing end drawn from the germline J gene. Germline V gene sequence: CDR1 GTSNPN, CDR2 SVGIG (reference sequence). The CDR3 has 16 residues. Trimming took 4 bases from V and 8 from J; bases not matched to a gene: 12.

Comment on this clone: The read comes to an end 3 residues before the CDR3 does, leaving the germline J gene to fill in the end. This rearrangement joins TRBV6-4 to TRBJ2-1; TRBD2 aligns across 12 bases. CDR3 size: 15 residues. In germline, CDR1 is MRHNA, CDR2 SNTAGT. Germline trimming cut 0 bases from V and 6 bases from J; bases unmatched to any gene: 0. Partial CDR3 DNA: TGTGCCAGCAGTGACTCGACTAGCGGGAGCAATGAG. Translation: CASSDSTSGSNE. The full CDR3 protein reads CASSDSTSGSNEQFF.

As for this clone: The read terminates 3 residues ahead of where the CDR3 ends, so the germline J gene completes it. This CDR3 is also generated by other DNA sequences in the sample. J is TRBJ1-3 and V is TRBV19; D perhaps matches TRBD1 (5 bases). Germline V gene lookup returns CDR1 LNHDA and CDR2 SQIVND (reference sequence). With 1 base removed from V and 4 bases from J, the gap between germline ends came to 8 bases. The CDR3 spans 14 residues. The chain's CDR3 is CASSIGRGGNTIYF. Partial CDR3 DNA: TGTGCCAGTAGTATAGGGAGGGGAGGAAACACC.

Remarks on this clone: The CDR3 end falls 3 residues outside the read, so it is completed with the germline J gene. The rearrangement links TRBV19 to TRBJ2-2; TRBD1 matches 8 bases. The CDR3 is 15 amino acids. The trim removed 6 bases at V and 1 base at J, leaving 4 bases unmatched. The germline CDR1 and CDR2 sequences are LNHDA and SQIVND (reference sequence). The sequenced CDR3 bases are TGTGCCAGTAGACCGGACAGGGAGAACACCGGGGAG. The encoded protein is CASRPDRENTGE. The whole CDR3 is CASRPDRENTGELFF.

With respect to this clone: The observed sequence ends 3 residues before the CDR3 terminus, with the missing tail filled in from the germline J gene. This rearrangement joins TRBV29-1 to TRBJ1-2; 9 bases are shared with TRBD1. The V segment lost 6 bases and the J segment 7 bases; nucleotides outside the gene matches: 9. This CDR3 comprises 13 residues. CDR1 and CDR2 from the germline V gene are SQVTM and ANQGSEA. The sequenced CDR3 bases are TGCAGCGTAGGACAGGGGCAGGTTGGTGGC. The encoded protein is CSVGQGQVGG. The whole CDR3 protein reads CSVGQGQVGGYTF.

Concerning this clone itself: The read terminates 3 residues ahead of where the CDR3 ends, so the germline J gene completes it. This sequence joins TRBV10-3 and TRBJ1-5; 7 bases align to TRBD1. The germline V gene has CDR1 ENHRY and CDR2 SYGVKD. This CDR3 spans 15 amino acids. J lost 5 bases, V lost 3 bases, and 7 bases had no gene match. The sequenced part of the CDR3 DNA is TGTGCCATCAGTGACCAGAACAGGGGATATCAGCCC. This gives the protein CAISDQNRGYQP. The entire CDR3 sequence reads CAISDQNRGYQPQHF.

A note on this clone: Read sequence stops 3 residues before the CDR3 end, and the germline J gene provides the missing end. This rearrangement joins TRBV5-5 to TRBJ1-5; D is ambiguous. V was cut by 5 bases and J by 6 bases, with 18 bases left in between. CDR3 length: 15 residues. Per germline, CDR1 SGHKS and CDR2 YYEKEE (reference sequence). CDR3 bases read: TGTGCCAGCAGTTCGTCAGAAGGGTTAGGTCAGCCC. Protein sequence: CASSSSEGLGQP. The whole CDR3 protein is CASSSSEGLGQPQHF.

The sequenced part of the CDR3 DNA is TGTGCCAGCAGGCTAGCAGATACG. Protein product: CASRLADT. The entire CDR3 protein reads CASRLADTQYF. The V and J genes are TRBV12-3 or TRBV12-4 and TRBJ2-3; D not resolved. The read finishes 3 residues shy of the CDR3 end, and the germline J gene is used to complete it. This CDR3 has 11 amino acids. V was shortened by 6 bases and J by 4 bases, with 5 bases between the two germline ends.

With respect to this clone: The missing CDR3 end, 3 residues past where the read stops, is filled in from the germline J gene. V is TRBV20-1 and J is TRBJ2-7, with 12 bases matching TRBD2. The germline V gene encodes CDR1 DFQATT and CDR2 SNEGSKA (reference sequence). The length of the CDR3 is 15 residues. The junction had 3 bases not matched to a gene; V was cut back by 0 bases and J by 3 bases. The CDR3 sequence is CSARDRLAGVYEQYF. The sequenced CDR3 bases are TGCAGTGCTAGAGATAGACTAGCGGGAGTCTACGAG.

Turning to this clone: The read halts 3 residues ahead of the CDR3 end, with the missing end drawn from the germline J gene. The chain links TRBV20-1 to TRBJ2-1, with 14 bases matching TRBD2. V gave up 5 bases and J gave up 6 bases; unmatched junction bases: 9. Per germline, CDR1 DFQATT and CDR2 SNEGSKA (reference sequence). This CDR3 is built from 16 residues. The part of the CDR3 DNA that was read is TGCAGTGCTGGGACTAGCGGGAGTCTGGTTACCAATGAG. Translating it yields CSAGTSGSLVTNE. The entire CDR3 is CSAGTSGSLVTNEQFF.

Of note for this clone: The read terminates 3 residues before the CDR3 end, so the remaining end is supplied by the germline J gene. V usage is TRBV10-3 and J usage is TRBJ2-1, with D maybe TRBD2 (6 bases). The ends were cut back, 11 bases at V and 9 bases at J, with 17 bases in the middle. The CDR3 spans 12 residues. CDR1 and CDR2 (germline): ENHRY, SYGVKD. The DNA read from the CDR3 is TGTGCCGGCGGGGCGGTGGGGGGTGAG. Its protein is CAGGAVGGE. The CDR3 as a whole reads CAGGAVGGEQFF.

About this clone itself: The observed sequence ends 3 residues before the CDR3 terminus, with the missing tail filled in from the germline J gene. The rearrangement joins TRBV5-1 to TRBJ2-1, with TRBD2 identical over 7 bases. The CDR3 runs 15 residues. CDR1 SGHRS and CDR2 YFSETQ come from the germline V gene. With 0 bases clipped from V and 4 bases from J, the junction kept 4 bases outside the gene matches. The CDR3 here is CASSLGTRGYNEQFF. The sequenced CDR3 bases are TGCGCCAGCAGCTTGGGGACTAGAGGGTACAATGAG.